The 10 T cell receptor beta chains in this list originate from one sample, sequenced in a study of blood T cell repertoires in COVID-19 (dated by TCRdb to the early 2020s). The library was made by the immunoSEQ multiplex PCR assay. As stored in TCRdb, this immuneACCESS dataset retains in-frame rearrangements with V and J assigned. A fraction of the clones does not appear; measured against another copy, unresolved V genes explain less than half of the discrepancy, and the remainder lacks a known reason. In all, the sample holds around 400,000 clones, and about 90% of those were seen once. Roughly a tenth of the sample belongs to the ten largest clones. The sample comprised peripheral blood. These receptors all come from a woman aged 30 to 39 with COVID-19, enrolled during active disease.

This clone was detected once. Other nucleotide sequences in the sample specify the same CDR3. This chain joins TRBV6-6 and TRBJ2-7; 8 bases line up with TRBD2. The CDR3 totals 13 residues. Germline V lookup: CDR1 MNHNY, CDR2 SVGAGI (reference sequence). The V gene end was trimmed by 3 bases and the J gene end by 3 bases; junction bases not matched to a gene: 1. CDR3 sequence (DNA): TGTGCCAGCAGTTATCGGGGGGGCTACGAGCAGTACTTC. Amino acid sequence: CASSYRGGYEQYF.

The V gene is TRBV9, the J gene TRBJ2-1, with TRBD2 identical over 8 bases. Looked up from germline, CDR1 is SGDLS and CDR2 is YYNGEE. This CDR3 spans 15 amino acids. V lost 3 bases and J lost 0; bases outside the gene matches: 2. The DNA for the CDR3 is TGTGCCAGCAGCGCCAGCGGGAGCTCCTACAATGAGCAGTTCTTC. It encodes CASSASGSSYNEQFF. The whole variable domain, remainder taken from reference TRBV9 and TRBJ2-1, is DSGVTQTPKHLITATGQRVTLRCSPRSGDLSVYWYQQSLDQGLQFLIQYYNGEERAKGNILERFSAQQFPDLHSELNLSSLELGDSALYFCASSASGSSYNEQFFGPGTRLTVL.

J is TRBJ2-7 and V is TRBV7-2; 10 bases map to TRBD1. Germline CDR1 SGHTA, CDR2 FQGNSA. Germline trimming cut 5 bases from V and 0 bases from J; bases unmatched to any gene: 1. The CDR3 loop spans 14 amino acids. The CDR3 reads CASSRTGGSYEQYF. CDR3 coding DNA: TGTGCCAGCAGCCGGACAGGGGGCTCCTACGAGCAGTACTTC.

This clone appeared once. The chain recombines TRBV5-1 with TRBJ2-1; 7 bases fit TRBD2. The CDR3 runs 13 residues. The V gene end was trimmed by 1 base and the J gene end by 9 bases; junction bases not matched to a gene: 4. Germline assignment: CDR1 SGHRS and CDR2 YFSETQ. The CDR3 coding sequence is TGCGCCAGCAGCTTGAGCGGGGAAGGTGAGCAGTTCTTC. This gives the protein CASSLSGEGEQFF.

The chain carries TRBV25-1 and TRBJ1-1, with D perhaps matching TRBD1 (6 bases). Germline CDR1 MGHDK, CDR2 SYGVNS. The CDR3 length is 16 residues. V was shortened by 4 bases and J by 1 base, with 16 bases between the two germline ends. CDR3 in DNA: TGTGCCAGCAGTGCGTCCGCGGGGGCGGGGAACACTGAAGCTTTCTTT. This gives the protein CASSASAGAGNTEAFF.

The sample holds a few counts of this clone. This chain connects TRBV14 to TRBJ2-7; 8 bases map to TRBD2. CDR3 size: 15 residues. CDR1 and CDR2 from the germline V gene are SGHDN and FVKESK. V trimming: 1 base; J trimming: 5 bases; junction bases outside the gene matches: 7. CDR3 DNA: TGTGCCAGCAGCCAAGGTCGAGCGGGAGAGAACGAGCAGTACTTC. Its translation is CASSQGRAGENEQYF.

The V call is TRBV6-2 or TRBV6-3, the J call TRBJ2-2; 8 bases line up with TRBD1. The length of the CDR3 is 16 residues. J lost 4 bases, V lost 6 bases, and 10 bases had no gene match. Per the germline V gene, CDR1 is MNHEY and CDR2 is SVGEGT. CDR3 residues: CASSQPQGGGTGELFF. The CDR3 DNA reads TGTGCCAGCAGCCAACCACAGGGGGGTGGCACCGGGGAGCTGTTTTTT.

The rearrangement joins TRBV6-5 to TRBJ2-5; 9 bases align to TRBD1. Germline CDR1 MNHEY, CDR2 SVGAGI. The CDR3 covers 16 residues. V was clipped by 1 base and J by 5 bases; unmatched bases: 8. CDR3 protein: CASSYLGQGLGETQYF. CDR3 DNA: TGTGCCAGCAGTTACTTGGGACAGGGCTTAGGGGAGACCCAGTACTTC.

The chain joins TRBV10-3 to TRBJ1-3, with a weak D call TRBD1 (5 bases). The CDR3 has 15 amino acids. Germline assignment: CDR1 ENHRY and CDR2 SYGVKD. With 0 bases removed from V and 2 bases from J, the gap between germline ends came to 8 bases. CDR3 sequence (DNA): TGTGCCATCAGTGAGTCGTGGGGCGCTGGAAACACCATATATTTT. It yields the protein CAISESWGAGNTIYF.

This chain links TRBV7-3 with TRBJ2-2, with 7 bases that match TRBD2. The ends lost 5 bases at V and 6 bases at J; junction bases unmatched: 15. The CDR3 extends over 17 amino acids. The germline gives CDR1 SGHTA, CDR2 FQGTGA. CDR3 DNA sequence: TGTGCCAGCAGCCAGTACCCTGGGGGAGGGAGCGCCGGGGAGCTGTTTTTT. This gives the protein CASSQYPGGGSAGELFF.